The 8 T cell receptor beta chains presented below share a single source sample, sequenced in a study of tumor-infiltrating lymphocytes in glioblastoma multiforme. TCRB libraries came from RNA via three nested multiplex PCR rounds. In TCRdb, the multiplex PCR reads were re-called with MiXCR into one record per CDR3 protein. The sample shows 30,000 or so distinct CDR3 sequences, roughly 64% of them seen only once. Sequencing was carried out using brain tumor tissue. All receptors come from a male donor with glioblastoma.

At least ten counts were recorded for this clonotype. The chain has TRBV10-3 and TRBJ2-5, with 7 bases that match TRBD1. Germline-derived CDR1 and CDR2 are ENHRY and SYGVKD. The J segment lost 4 bases and the V segment lost 5 bases, leaving 1 base of the junction unmatched. This CDR3 contains 12 residues. CDR3 nucleotide sequence: TGTGCCATCAGTACAGGGGCAGAGACCCAGTACTTC. This codes for CAISTGAETQYF.

This sequence joins TRBV6-5 and TRBJ2-2; 11 bases are shared with TRBD2. Trimming at V came to 4 bases and at J to 6 bases, leaving 7 bases not matched to a gene. The CDR3 consists of 16 residues. Germline lookup yields CDR1 MNHEY and CDR2 SVGAGI. CDR3 DNA: TGTGCCAGCAGTTCCCAGAGGACTAGCGGGCCCGGGGAGCTGTTTTTT. Its translation is CASSSQRTSGPGELFF.

Sample share makes this clonotype medium-sized. The V call is TRBV12-3 or TRBV12-4, the J call TRBJ1-5; unclear D gene. The CDR3 consists of 13 residues. V shed 4 bases and J shed 4 bases, with 8 bases lying between them. The CDR3 nucleotides read TGTGCCAGCAGTTGGGCAGAGAATCAGCCCCAGCATTTT. It specifies CASSWAENQPQHF.

J is TRBJ2-5 and V is TRBV5-5; TRBD1 aligns across 8 bases. After removal of 4 bases from V and 1 base from J, the junction contained 3 bases not matched to a gene. The CDR3 is 14 residues long. Germline CDR1 is SGHKS and CDR2 is YYEKEE (reference sequence). CDR3 nucleotides: TGTGCCAGCAGCCGGACAGGGTTCCAAGAGACCCAGTACTTC. Its protein product is CASSRTGFQETQYF.

The rearrangement joins TRBV29-1 to TRBJ2-5, with 8 bases fitting TRBD1. Germline CDR1 reads SQVTM; CDR2 reads ANQGSEA. J gave up 5 bases and V 0 bases, and 8 bases lay outside the gene matches. This CDR3 has 15 residues. The CDR3 nucleotides read TGCAGCGTTGAAGAATGGCAGGGGGCTGGGGAGACCCAGTACTTC. Its translation is CSVEEWQGAGETQYF.

On this clonotype itself: Possible read error: a much larger clone is one base away. The rearrangement joins TRBV5-1 to TRBJ2-7; D could derive from TRBD1 or TRBD2 (5 bases each). Germline loops: CDR1 SGHRS, CDR2 YFSETQ. Deletions cut 1 base from V and 5 bases from J, with 22 bases between. CDR3 length equals 17 residues. The CDR3 region is CASSLSGRTGRLDEQYF. CDR3 DNA: TGCGCCAGCAGCTTGTCAGGGAGAACGGGACGGTTGGACGAGCAGTACTTC.

Comments on this clonotype: The conserved phenylalanine or tryptophan normally closing the CDR3 is absent here, so this likely arose from a read error. The rearrangement links TRBV29-1 to TRBJ2-5, with 8 bases identical to TRBD1. Germline V CDR1 and CDR2: SQVTM, ANQGSEA. CDR3 length equals 15 residues. The CDR3 DNA follows: TGCAGGGTTGATGATTGGCAGGGGGCTGGAGAGACCCAGTACCTC. Translated: CRVDDWQGAGETQYL.

This clonotype has just a few counts. A junction end diverges from the germline sequence, so it may reflect a read error. The chain carries TRBV7-9 and TRBJ1-3; D not certain. The CDR3 sequence is 14 residues long. CDR1 and CDR2 from the germline V gene are SEHNR and FQNEAQ (reference sequence). The CDR3, as DNA: TGTGCCAGCAGCTTAGGTGGTACTGGAAACACCGTATATTTT. This encodes CASSLGGTGNTVYF.